Below, one T cell receptor beta chain is given with its context. Its antigen is currently unknown. These data originate in a study of cytomegalovirus exposure and HLA in healthy donors. The study, taken as a whole, reports: In vitro experiments confirmed that a few CMV-associated chains were specific for CMV antigens. Some TCR beta chains (roughly 150 of them) were listed as cytomegalovirus-associated.

The repertoire was sequenced with immunoSEQ multiplex PCR; TCRdb's copy has only in-frame clones and lacks some. The table shows 200,000 or so clones, with around 87% occurring only once. This sequence was found in a woman aged 18-29 years in good health and CMV-seropositive. Sequenced: PBMCs.

CDR3 sequence reads: CASSAQPNQPQHF. DNA of the CDR3: TGTGCCAGCAGTGCACAGCCCAATCAGCCCCAGCATTTT. The J gene is TRBJ1-5, the V gene TRBV2; D gene ambiguous. Trimming pared 4 bases from V and 3 bases from J, leaving 7 bases between. The CDR3 runs 13 residues. The germline gives CDR1 SNHLY, CDR2 FYNNEI.